Listed here are 17 T cell receptor beta chains from one sample, sequenced in a study of T cells in Graves' hyperthyroidism and ophthalmopathy (dated by TCRdb to between 2019 and 2020). Libraries were prepared through multiplex PCR. TCRdb lists the instrument as Illumina HiSeq 2000. TCR beta CDR3 regions were amplified from RNA transcripts. The TCR CDR3 was subjected to a first round of RT-PCR using the HTBI primer set and the Qiagen OneStep RT-PCR kit. TCRdb cleaned the public reads at Q25 with fastp, built clones with MiXCR and kept in-frame beta chains. When rows share a CDR3 protein, they turn into one entry using the most common DNA and genes. The sample table contains hundreds of thousands of distinct CDR3 sequences; only one count was recorded for more than 14% of them. 9.5% to 15% of the sample rests with the top ten. Sequenced sample: blood. The receptors stem from a woman aged 45-65 years with Graves' ophthalmopathy.

This clonotype was observed at least ten times. V gene TRBV6-2 or TRBV6-3 combines with J gene TRBJ2-1, with D possibly TRBD2 on 5 matching bases. Germline loops: CDR1 MNHEY, CDR2 SVGEGT. The CDR3 extends over 16 amino acids. V was cut by 6 bases and J by 4 bases, with 19 bases left in between. CDR3 loop: CASRTRGAETYNEQFF. In DNA form, the CDR3 reads TGTGCCAGCAGGACCAGAGGAGCGGAGACATACAATGAGCAGTTCTTC.

This clonotype was observed a few times. CDR3 nucleotides: TGTGCCAGCAGCCAAGCGGCAGCGTTACCTTCCTACGAGCAGTACTTC. This sequence encodes CASSQAAALPSYEQYF. The chain carries TRBV27 and TRBJ2-7; maybe TRBD2 (5 bases). CDR1 and CDR2 from the germline V gene are MNHEY and SMNVEV (reference sequence). CDR3 length: 16 amino acids. Trimming removed 6 bases at V and 1 base at J, with 19 bases between.

This clonotype was detected ten times or more. The rearrangement joins TRBV7-8 to TRBJ2-3; D unresolved. V was shortened by 5 bases and J by 3 bases, with 6 bases between the two germline ends. Germline CDR1 and CDR2: SGHVS and FQNEAQ. CDR3 length: 12 amino acids. The CDR3 region has the DNA TGTGCCAGCAGCCATAAGACAGATACGCAGTATTTT. This translates into CASSHKTDTQYF.

The genes are TRBV5-1 and TRBJ2-2; D may be TRBD2 (5 bases). CDR1 and CDR2 (germline): SGHRS, YFSETQ. There are 16 residues in the CDR3. V shed 2 bases and J shed 2 bases, with 13 bases lying between them. CDR3 protein: CASSFAPGSNTGELFF. In DNA form, the CDR3 reads TGCGCCAGCAGCTTCGCCCCGGGATCCAACACCGGGGAGCTGTTTTTT.

This clonotype was picked up a small number of times. This rearrangement joins TRBV4-1 to TRBJ2-5; TRBD1 aligns across 8 bases. Germline V gives CDR1 MGHRA, CDR2 YSYEKL. With V trimmed by 3 bases and J by 1 base, 7 bases remained unmatched. This CDR3 comprises 16 residues. The CDR3 DNA reads as TGCGCCAGCAGCCAGACAGGGGCGCTCTCCCAAGAGACCCAGTACTTC. Translating it yields CASSQTGALSQETQYF.

The chain carries TRBV9 and TRBJ2-1; no definite D call. Trimming pared 3 bases from V and 0 bases from J, leaving 13 bases between. Germline-derived CDR1 and CDR2 are SGDLS and YYNGEE. The length of the CDR3 is 16 residues. CDR3 protein: CASSAEKTSSYNEQFF. CDR3 nucleotide sequence: TGTGCCAGCAGCGCCGAAAAAACCAGCTCCTACAATGAGCAGTTCTTC.

The rearrangement links TRBV6-9 to TRBJ2-7; perhaps TRBD1 as D (6 bases). The CDR3 runs 15 residues. Germline V gene data show CDR1 as MNHGY and CDR2 as SVAAGI. V lost 8 bases and J lost 0, with 17 bases in between. The CDR3 DNA is TGTGCCAGCGTCTATCGGGACACCCGCTCCTACGAGCAGTACTTC. This sequence encodes CASVYRDTRSYEQYF.

This clonotype was picked up a small number of times. The chain recombines TRBV18 with TRBJ2-3; TRBD2 aligns across 14 bases. CDR3 length: 16 residues. Germline loops: CDR1 KGHSH, CDR2 LQKENI. The junction had 3 bases not matched to a gene; V was cut back by 5 bases and J by 2 bases. CDR3 DNA: TGTGCCAGCTCATGGACTAGCGGGAGGATCACAGATACGCAGTATTTT. Translating gives CASSWTSGRITDTQYF.

This clonotype was recorded many times. The chain links TRBV4-1 to TRBJ2-3; 9 nucleotides align to TRBD2. CDR1 is MGHRA, CDR2 YSYEKL, per germline. V lost 3 bases to trimming and J lost 5 bases; unmatched junction nucleotides: 9. This CDR3 region has 16 residues. This CDR3 reads CASSQASGRPQDTQYF. In DNA, the CDR3 is TGCGCCAGCAGCCAGGCCAGCGGGAGGCCGCAAGATACGCAGTATTTT.

The chain links TRBV28 to TRBJ1-2, with 7 bases matching TRBD1. CDR3 length equals 14 residues. Looked up from germline, CDR1 is MDHEN and CDR2 is SYDVKM. V was pared by 5 bases and J by 4 bases, with 7 bases of the junction left unmatched. DNA of the CDR3: TGTGCCAGCAGTAGAAGGGGGCTGAGCTATGGCTACACCTTC. This encodes CASSRRGLSYGYTF.

There are many counts of this clonotype. The chain joins TRBV7-2 to TRBJ2-7, with D perhaps given as TRBD1 or TRBD2 (5 bases each). Trimming cost V 0 bases and J 3 bases, with 12 bases left between them. The V gene's germline CDR1 is SGHTA and CDR2 FQGNSA. This CDR3 region has 15 residues. CDR3 sequence reads: CASSLAGDPVYEQYF. The CDR3 DNA is TGTGCCAGCAGCTTAGCGGGGGACCCCGTCTACGAGCAGTACTTC. Filled out from reference TRBV7-2 and TRBJ2-7, the complete variable domain reads GAGVSQSPSNKVTEKGKDVELRCDPISGHTALYWYRQSLGQGLEFLIYFQGNSAPDKSGLPSDRFSAERTGGSVSTLTIQRTQQEDSAVYLCASSLAGDPVYEQYFGPGTRLTVT.

This chain connects TRBV4-3 to TRBJ1-4, with 10 bases that match TRBD1. The J segment lost 7 bases and the V segment lost 1 base, leaving 9 bases of the junction unmatched. CDR3 length: 17 residues. Germline V gives CDR1 LGHNA, CDR2 YSLEER. The CDR3 spells CASSQGRAGQGSEKLFF. CDR3 bases: TGCGCCAGCAGCCAAGGCAGGGCGGGACAGGGGAGTGAAAAACTGTTTTTT.

The rearrangement joins TRBV7-2 to TRBJ2-2; TRBD2 aligns across 13 bases. J gave up 1 base and V 1 base, and 6 bases lay outside the gene matches. Per germline, CDR1 SGHTA and CDR2 FQGNSA. The CDR3 has 19 amino acids. The CDR3 is CASSLEGWTSGRNTGELFF. The CDR3 nucleotides are TGTGCCAGCAGCTTAGAGGGTTGGACTAGCGGGAGGAACACCGGGGAGCTGTTTTTT.

Concerning this clonotype itself: Germline is not matched at one junction end, which may reflect a read error. J is TRBJ2-4 and V is TRBV5-1; 8 nucleotides agree with TRBD1. The CDR3 has 16 residues. The V gene's germline CDR1 is SGHRS and CDR2 YFSETQ. CDR3 region: CAGSNGTGVAKNIQYF. CDR3 sequence (DNA): TGCGCCGGCAGCAACGGGACAGGAGTAGCCAAAAACATTCAGTACTTC. The full variable domain, completed using reference TRBV5-1 and TRBJ2-4, is KAGVTQTPRYLIKTRGQQVTLSCSPISGHRSVSWYQQTPGQGLQFLFEYFSETQRNKGNFPGRFSGRQFSNSRSEMNVSTLELGDSALYLCAGSNGTGVAKNIQYFGAGTRLSVL.

This clonotype showed up many times. CDR3 bases: TGCAGTGCTAGACAAGAGACCCAGTACTTC. This encodes CSARQETQYF. The chain couples TRBV20-1 to TRBJ2-5; D gene ambiguous. CDR3 length: 10 amino acids. V shed 2 bases and J shed 2 bases, with 0 bases lying between them. Per germline, CDR1 DFQATT and CDR2 SNEGSKA (reference sequence).

At least ten counts were recorded for this clonotype. This sequence joins TRBV12-3 or TRBV12-4 and TRBJ2-2, with 7 bases that match TRBD1. With V trimmed by 5 bases and J by 1 base, 7 bases remained unmatched. The CDR3 runs to 16 residues. The DNA for the CDR3 is TGTGCCAGCAGTCGAACAGGGGTAGAGAACACCGGGGAGCTGTTTTTT. Translation: CASSRTGVENTGELFF.

V usage is TRBV7-2 and J usage is TRBJ2-2; 8 bases align to TRBD1. CDR1 SGHTA and CDR2 FQGNSA come from the germline V gene. The trim removed 5 bases at V and 6 bases at J, leaving 8 bases unmatched. The CDR3 is 15 residues long. The DNA for the CDR3 is TGTGCCAGCAGCCACTGGACAGGGTACGCCGGGGAGCTGTTTTTT. Its protein is CASSHWTGYAGELFF.